This record looks at one TCR beta chain sequence and its context. This sample is part of a study of blood T cell repertoires in COVID-19. At the level of the study: The origin of the acute and convalescent COVID-19 samples was the United States, Italy and Spain. PBMCs, B-cell-depleted T cells, or T cells provided the cDNA or gDNA that made up the material.

The germline gives CDR1 LNHNV, CDR2 YYDKDF (reference sequence). J gave up 3 bases and V 4 bases, and 12 bases lay outside the gene matches. The CDR3 spans 17 residues. Profiled with immunoSEQ multiplex PCR; TCRdb holds only in-frame clones, not every one. There are about 98,000 clones in the sample; approximately 89% occur only once, and 10% lies in the top ten. Material: peripheral blood. The chain combines TRBV15 with TRBJ1-5, with TRBD1 matching 7 bases. The receptor comes from a man in his fifties with acute or convalescent COVID-19. The CDR3 here is CATSKRGTGQNNQPQHF. CDR3 nucleotide sequence: TGTGCCACCAGCAAAAGGGGGACGGGACAGAACAATCAGCCCCAGCATTTT.